Sequencing of this TCR beta chain was carried out in a study of T cells expressing NK-cell markers. Turning to the study itself: Sorted T-cell subsets CD3+CD56+NKG2C+, CD3+CD56+NKG2C- and CD3+CD56-NKG2C+ were TCR beta-sequenced. Study outcomes and limitations: Expanded NKG2C+ T cell clones had unclear HCMV specificity.

Comment on this clonotype: The antigen is not known.

From germline, CDR1 is SGHRS and CDR2 YFSETQ. The CDR3 spans 16 residues. Reprocessing the 5' RACE reads, TCRdb reports a single entry for every CDR3 protein and omits DNA. This sample lists 450,000 to 600,000 distinct CDR3 sequences; its ten largest clones have 3% to 4.5%. The chain joins TRBV5-1 to TRBJ2-3; without DNA, the TCRdb call of TRBD2 cannot be checked. The receptor was derived from a man aged 18 to 30 in good health. Sample: blood T cells: a sorted CD56 or NKG2C T cell subset, CD4+ or CD8+ T cells, or bulk PBMC T cells (not recorded which). The CDR3 sequence is CASSLATLAGTDTQYF.